These 16 T cell receptor beta chains came from one sample sequenced in a study of T cell repertoires in cytomegalovirus infection. These TCRs' antigens remain unknown. TCRdb ran MiXCR on the reads and lists one entry per CDR3 protein. The repertoire includes about 920,000 distinct CDR3 sequences, approximately 33% of them detected once, and roughly 13% sits in the top ten. The sample was cultured CD8+ T cells from PBMCs, taken from culture after CMV antigen stimulation. The receptors come from a human donor in good health (CMV status not recorded). Some clones in this sample may be carry-over from other donors' samples.

The gene calls are TRBV6-5 and TRBJ1-2, with a weak D call TRBD1 (5 bases). V gave up 11 bases and J gave up 7 bases, with 23 bases separating them. CDR1 is MNHEY, CDR2 SVGAGI, per germline. This CDR3 region has 14 residues. The CDR3 DNA reads as TGTGCCTGCTCGGCCGGGGACTGGCCCGCTGGCTACACCTTC. Protein product: CACSAGDWPAGYTF.

V usage is TRBV10-3 and J usage is TRBJ2-1; D gene unclear. The CDR3 extends over 14 amino acids. Germline-derived CDR1 and CDR2 are ENHRY and SYGVKD. V was shortened by 3 bases and J by 4 bases, with 10 bases between the two germline ends. The CDR3: CAISDGSLYNEQFF. CDR3 DNA sequence: TGTGCCATCAGTGATGGATCTCTTTACAATGAGCAGTTCTTC.

This clonotype was seen a few times. The chain recombines TRBV4-1 with TRBJ2-4; TRBD1 is a possible D gene (6 bases). Germline CDR1 is MGHRA and CDR2 is YSYEKL. Trimming pared 2 bases from V and 8 bases from J, leaving 19 bases between. The CDR3 is 16 residues long. The CDR3 sequence is CASSQIFHREGDIQYF. CDR3 nucleotides: TGCGCCAGCAGCCAAATCTTTCACAGGGAAGGGGACATTCAGTACTTC.

The table lists this clonotype with a few counts. The rearrangement links TRBV4-1 to TRBJ2-2; D uncertain. The CDR3 is 14 residues long. Germline V gene lookup returns CDR1 MGHRA and CDR2 YSYEKL. Trimming stripped 1 base from V and 9 bases from J, with 12 bases between. CDR3 loop: CASSQAFSRRELFF. The CDR3 region has the DNA TGCGCCAGCAGCCAAGCGTTTTCCCGGCGGGAGCTGTTTTTT.

The chain recombines TRBV5-6 with TRBJ2-7; possible D gene TRBD1, 5 bases. The ends were cut back, 3 bases at V and 0 bases at J, with 10 bases in the middle. There are 14 residues in the CDR3. From germline, CDR1 is SGHDT and CDR2 YYEEEE. CDR3 bases: TGTGCCAGCAGCTACCTACAGGTCTCCTACGAGCAGTACGTC. This encodes CASSYLQVSYEQYV.

This rearrangement joins TRBV11-2 to TRBJ2-3; no clear D gene. The germline V and J ends were trimmed by 1 base and 5 bases, with 7 bases remaining between them. Germline lookup yields CDR1 SGHAT and CDR2 FQNNGV. CDR3 size: 13 residues. CDR3 protein: CASSLAQGDTQYF. The CDR3 nucleotides are TGTGCCAGCAGCTTAGCCCAAGGAGATACGCAGTATTTT.

The genes are TRBV15 and TRBJ1-4, with no clear D. Looked up from germline, CDR1 is LNHNV and CDR2 is YYDKDF (reference sequence). The CDR3 sequence is 15 residues long. With 4 bases removed from V and 8 bases from J, the gap between germline ends came to 17 bases. This CDR3 reads CATSKAGDGTEKLFF. DNA for the CDR3: TGTGCCACCAGCAAGGCTGGAGACGGTACGGAAAAACTGTTTTTT.

The J gene is TRBJ2-4, the V gene TRBV6-7, with D hard to call. TRBV6-7 is sorted into the ORF group, with uncertain function. V was clipped by 8 bases and J by 0 bases, with 8 bases between them. The CDR3 contains 13 residues. The CDR3 sequence is CASVQIAKNIQYF. The CDR3 bases are TGTGCCAGCGTCCAGATAGCCAAAAACATTCAGTACTTC.

The chain has TRBV4-3 and TRBJ1-1; no definite D call. V was shortened by 2 bases and J by 0 bases, with 10 bases between the two germline ends. Germline CDR1 and CDR2: LGHNA and YSLEER. The CDR3 length is 15 residues. The CDR3 loop is CASSQSLGMNTEAFF. The CDR3 nucleotides read TGCGCCAGCAGCCAAAGTCTGGGAATGAACACTGAAGCTTTCTTT.

The CDR3 region has the DNA TGTGCCAGCAGTGAAGTTAGGGGGGTGGCTGAAGCTTTCTTT. Translated, it gives CASSEVRGVAEAFF. The rearrangement joins TRBV6-1 to TRBJ1-1; D perhaps matches TRBD1 (6 bases). The V gene lost 1 base and the J gene lost 6 bases, with 12 bases spanning the gap. CDR1 is MNHNS and CDR2 is SASEGT in the germline V gene. The CDR3 contains 14 residues.

The count of this clonotype is one. The rearrangement uses TRBV15 and TRBJ2-4, with TRBD2 matching over 7 bases. This CDR3 is built from 15 residues. Germline V gives CDR1 LNHNV, CDR2 YYDKDF (reference sequence). With V trimmed by 3 bases and J by 6 bases, 8 bases remained unmatched. The CDR3 sequence is CATSRSRGLGNIQYF. The CDR3 bases are TGTGCCACCAGCAGGTCGCGGGGGTTGGGAAACATTCAGTACTTC.

The chain uses TRBV27 and TRBJ2-2; D unclear. CDR1 and CDR2 from the germline V gene are MNHEY and SMNVEV (reference sequence). This CDR3 comprises 16 residues. V was trimmed by 4 bases and J by 4 bases, leaving 16 bases between them. CDR3 DNA sequence: TGTGCCAGCAGTTCCGCAGCGCTTTTTTTCACCGGGGAGCTGTTTTTT. It encodes CASSSAALFFTGELFF.

The chain combines TRBV15 with TRBJ1-2; 8 nucleotides align to TRBD1. This CDR3 spans 18 amino acids. CDR1 LNHNV and CDR2 YYDKDF come from the germline V gene (reference sequence). V shed 1 base and J 3 bases; nucleotides not matched to a gene: 13. CDR3 nucleotides: TGTGCCACCAGCAGAGTTGAGACAGGGGTACATTTTGACTATGGCTACACCTTC. It codes for CATSRVETGVHFDYGYTF.

This clonotype showed up just a few times. The chain combines TRBV7-8 with TRBJ1-4; 9 bases are a match to TRBD1. V shed 4 bases, J shed 7 bases, and the junction held 10 bases outside the gene matches. Per germline, CDR1 SGHVS and CDR2 FQNEAQ. The CDR3 runs 16 residues. The CDR3 DNA is TGTGCCAGCAGCTCAACACCGGGACAGGGAGGTGAAAAACTGTTTTTT. Its protein is CASSSTPGQGGEKLFF.

The chain employs TRBV7-9 and TRBJ2-2, with 8 bases identical to TRBD2. The CDR3 sequence is 16 residues long. Germline V CDR1 and CDR2: SEHNR, FQNEAQ (reference sequence). With 5 bases clipped from V and 2 bases from J, the junction kept 7 bases outside the gene matches. CDR3 nucleotides: TGTGCCAGCAGCCCACGGGAGGGCGGCAACACCGGGGAGCTGTTTTTT. This codes for CASSPREGGNTGELFF.

The V call is TRBV19, the J call TRBJ1-1; D perhaps matches TRBD1 (5 bases). The V end was cut by 0 bases, the J end by 3 bases, with 14 bases between. The CDR3 contains 16 residues. Germline V gene lookup returns CDR1 LNHDA and CDR2 SQIVND (reference sequence). CDR3 in DNA: TGTGCCAGTAGTATAGACCTTCGCGGAGGGGACACTGAAGCTTTCTTT. Translation gives CASSIDLRGGDTEAFF.